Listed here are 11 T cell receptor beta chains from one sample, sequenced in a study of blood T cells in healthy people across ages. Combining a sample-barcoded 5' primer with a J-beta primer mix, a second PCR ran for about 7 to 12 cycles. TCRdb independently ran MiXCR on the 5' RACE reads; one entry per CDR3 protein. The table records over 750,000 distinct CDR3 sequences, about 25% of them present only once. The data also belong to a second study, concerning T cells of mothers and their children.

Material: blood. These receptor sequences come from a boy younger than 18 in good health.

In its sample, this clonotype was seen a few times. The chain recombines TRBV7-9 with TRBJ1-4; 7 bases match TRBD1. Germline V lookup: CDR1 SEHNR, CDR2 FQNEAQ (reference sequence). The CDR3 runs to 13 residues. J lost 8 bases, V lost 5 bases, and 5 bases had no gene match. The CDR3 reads CASSPIRGEKLFF. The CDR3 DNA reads TGTGCCAGCAGCCCCATCAGGGGGGAAAAACTGTTTTTT.

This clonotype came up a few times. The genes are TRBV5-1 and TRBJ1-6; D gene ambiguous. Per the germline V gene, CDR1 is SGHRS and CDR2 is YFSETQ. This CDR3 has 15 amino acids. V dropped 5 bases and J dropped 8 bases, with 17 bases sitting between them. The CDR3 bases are TGCGCCAGCAGTAAAACAGAACTGGTGGATTCACCCCTCCACTTT. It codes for CASSKTELVDSPLHF.

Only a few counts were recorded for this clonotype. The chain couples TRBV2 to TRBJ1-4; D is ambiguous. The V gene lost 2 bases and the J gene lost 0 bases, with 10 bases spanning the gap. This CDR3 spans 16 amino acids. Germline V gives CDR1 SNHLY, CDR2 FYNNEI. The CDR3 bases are TGTGCCAGCAGTGAAAGAGGAAGTGCAACTAATGAAAAACTGTTTTTT. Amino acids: CASSERGSATNEKLFF.

The CDR3 DNA follows: TGCAGCGGTATAGCGGGAGACTCCTACGAGCAGTACTTC. Protein: CSGIAGDSYEQYF. The chain recombines TRBV29-1 with TRBJ2-7, with TRBD2 matching 9 bases. J gave up 0 bases and V 7 bases, and 4 bases lay outside the gene matches. Germline V gene lookup returns CDR1 SQVTM and CDR2 ANQGSEA. The CDR3 sequence is 13 residues long.

The CDR3 protein is CASSHGISGETQYF. The DNA of the CDR3 is TGTGCCAGCAGTCACGGGATTTCAGGAGAGACCCAGTACTTC. The chain carries TRBV6-6 and TRBJ2-5; D may be TRBD2 (5 bases). The CDR3 runs to 14 residues. Germline V gene sequence: CDR1 MNHNY, CDR2 SVGAGI (reference sequence). V lost 5 bases to trimming and J lost 4 bases, with 14 bases between them.

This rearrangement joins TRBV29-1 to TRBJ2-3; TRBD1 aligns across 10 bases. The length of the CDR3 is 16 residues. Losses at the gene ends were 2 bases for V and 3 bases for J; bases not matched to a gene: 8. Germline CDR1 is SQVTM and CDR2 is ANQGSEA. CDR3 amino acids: CSVEYTDRGLTDTQYF. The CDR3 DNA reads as TGCAGCGTTGAATATACCGACAGGGGGCTGACAGATACGCAGTATTTT.

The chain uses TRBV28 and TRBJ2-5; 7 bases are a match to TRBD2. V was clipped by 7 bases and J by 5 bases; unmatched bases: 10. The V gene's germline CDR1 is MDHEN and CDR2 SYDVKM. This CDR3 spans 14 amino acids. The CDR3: CASNQAGRAETQYF. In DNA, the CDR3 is TGTGCCAGCAATCAAGCGGGAAGGGCCGAGACCCAGTACTTC.

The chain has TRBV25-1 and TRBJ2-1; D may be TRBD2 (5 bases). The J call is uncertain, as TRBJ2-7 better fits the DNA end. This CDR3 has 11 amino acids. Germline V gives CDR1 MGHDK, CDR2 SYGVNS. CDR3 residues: CASRAGPEQYF. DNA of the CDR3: TGTGCCAGCCGGGCGGGCCCCGAGCAGTACTTC.

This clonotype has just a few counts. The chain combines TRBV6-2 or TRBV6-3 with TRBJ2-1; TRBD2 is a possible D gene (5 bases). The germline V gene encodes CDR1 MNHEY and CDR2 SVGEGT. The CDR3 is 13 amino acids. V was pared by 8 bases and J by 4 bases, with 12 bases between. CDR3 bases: TGTGCCAGCGCGGGTGAAACATACAATGAGCAGTTCTTC. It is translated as CASAGETYNEQFF.

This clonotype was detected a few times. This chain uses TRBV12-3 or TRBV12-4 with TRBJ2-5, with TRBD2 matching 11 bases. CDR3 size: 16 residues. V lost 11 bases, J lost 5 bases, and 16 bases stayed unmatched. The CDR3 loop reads CAGTRGLAGGWETQYF. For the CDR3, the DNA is TGTGCCGGCACCCGCGGCCTAGCGGGAGGCTGGGAGACCCAGTACTTC.

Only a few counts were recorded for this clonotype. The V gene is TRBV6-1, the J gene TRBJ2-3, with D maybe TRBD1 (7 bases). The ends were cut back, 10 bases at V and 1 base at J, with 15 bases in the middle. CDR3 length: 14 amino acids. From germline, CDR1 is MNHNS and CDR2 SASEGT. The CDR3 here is CATQGRQGTDTQYF. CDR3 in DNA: TGTGCCACACAGGGGAGGCAGGGCACAGATACGCAGTATTTT.